This T cell receptor (beta chain) originates from a study of T-cell memory formation after mild COVID-19. Turning to the study itself: Each donor largely had its own TCR clusters. The study, taken as a whole, reports: Pre-infection memory showed some responding clones, and this suggested that cross-reactive memory joined. The main location of contracting CD4+ clones was CM and EM, and that of contracting CD8+ clones was EMRA. Clones shrinking from day 15 to 85 showed even CD4/CD8 mixes; later expanders tilted CD4+.

The CDR3 loop spans 21 amino acids. Germline V lookup: CDR1 KGHDR, CDR2 SFDVKD. Trimming removed 0 bases at V and 1 base at J, with 26 bases between. In TCRdb, the 5' RACE reads were re-called with MiXCR into one record per CDR3 protein. The table has 350,000 to 550,000 distinct CDR3 sequences, roughly 18% seen once. This clonotype was recorded a few times. What it binds is unknown. Sequencing was done on a sample of PBMCs or a T cell subset sorted from them (not recorded which). This TCR was recovered from a young man who had mild COVID-19 (a few samples of this study predate the infection). Cell type and time point are not known. The chain is built from TRBV24-1 and TRBJ1-1; possible D gene TRBD1, 5 bases. CDR3 nucleotides: TGTGCCACCAGTGATTTGCAAGGGAGGGATGTGGGGGAGGCATCGAACACTGAAGCTTTCTTT. It specifies CATSDLQGRDVGEASNTEAFF.